This passage covers 8 T cell receptor beta chains from one sample sequenced in a study of monozygotic twins with inflammatory bowel disease. TCRdb re-called the 5' RACE reads, yielding one record per CDR3 amino acid sequence without DNA. In all, the sample yields a few hundred thousand distinct CDR3 sequences. What was sequenced was blood. The receptors come from a human donor with ulcerative colitis or Crohn's disease, or a healthy co-twin of an affected twin (not recorded which).

V usage is TRBV10-2 and J usage is TRBJ1-1; with no DNA, the TCRdb D assignment of TRBD1 cannot be verified. CDR1 is WSHSY and CDR2 is SAAADI in the germline V gene. The CDR3 extends over 14 amino acids. The CDR3 is CASRSGGGNTEAFF.

The rearrangement joins TRBV15 to TRBJ2-2. The V gene's germline CDR1 is LNHNV and CDR2 YYDKDF (reference sequence). This CDR3 has 17 residues. The CDR3 here is CATSRDRADANTGELFF.

This CDR3 is CASSAGGPSEQYF. The chain couples TRBV6-2 or TRBV6-3 to TRBJ2-7; without DNA, the TCRdb call of TRBD2 cannot be checked. Germline V gene data show CDR1 as MNHEY and CDR2 as SVGEGT. This CDR3 region has 13 residues.

The chain uses TRBV6-2 or TRBV6-3 and TRBJ2-7; lacking DNA, the TRBD1 call made by TCRdb goes unchecked. The V gene's germline CDR1 is MNHEY and CDR2 SVGEGT. This CDR3 has 15 amino acids. The CDR3 loop reads CASSYQPTVTYEQYF.

The chain is built from TRBV3-1 and TRBJ1-1. The CDR3 loop spans 14 amino acids. CDR1 and CDR2 (germline): LGHDT, YNNKEL (reference sequence). The CDR3 protein is CASSQDYRYTEAFF.

J is TRBJ1-4 and V is TRBV5-1; absent DNA, TCRdb's TRBD1 call cannot be checked. Germline lookup yields CDR1 SGHRS and CDR2 YFSETQ. This CDR3 spans 16 amino acids. CDR3 region: CASSSTQGATNEKLFF.

The gene calls are TRBV7-2 and TRBJ1-5; with no DNA, the TCRdb D assignment of TRBD1 cannot be verified. Germline CDR1 and CDR2: SGHTA and FQGNSA. This CDR3 comprises 15 residues. The CDR3 protein is CASSRTGTFNQPQHF.

CDR3 amino acids: CASSRAGPSYEQYF. The chain couples TRBV28 to TRBJ2-7; TCRdb calls TRBD1, which cannot be checked without DNA. This CDR3 region has 14 residues. Germline V gene lookup returns CDR1 MDHEN and CDR2 SYDVKM. Full variable domain (remainder filled in from reference TRBV28 and TRBJ2-7): DVKVTQSSRYLVKRTGEKVFLECVQDMDHENMFWYRQDPGLGLRLIYFSYDVKMKEKGDIPEGYSVSREKKERFSLILESASTNQTSMYLCASSRAGPSYEQYFGPGTRLTVT.